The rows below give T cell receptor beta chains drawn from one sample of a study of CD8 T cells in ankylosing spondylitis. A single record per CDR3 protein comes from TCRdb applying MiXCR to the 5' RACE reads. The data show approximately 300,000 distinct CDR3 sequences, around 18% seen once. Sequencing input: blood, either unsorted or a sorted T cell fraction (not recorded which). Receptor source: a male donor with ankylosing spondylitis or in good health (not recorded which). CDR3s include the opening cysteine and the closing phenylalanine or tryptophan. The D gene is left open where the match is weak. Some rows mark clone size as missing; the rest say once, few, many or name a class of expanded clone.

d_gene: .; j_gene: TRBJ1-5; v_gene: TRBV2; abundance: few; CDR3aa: CASSDAGNQPQHF; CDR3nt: TGTGCCAGCAGTGATGCCGGTAATCAGCCCCAGCATTTT
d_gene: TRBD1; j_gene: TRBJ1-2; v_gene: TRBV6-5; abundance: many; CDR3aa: CASSLTTGNYGYTF; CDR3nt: TGTGCCAGCAGTTTGACGACAGGGAACTATGGCTACACCTTC
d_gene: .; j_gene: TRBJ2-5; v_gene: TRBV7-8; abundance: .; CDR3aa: CASRHDRLYQETQYF; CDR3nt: TGTGCCAGCAGGCATGACAGGCTTTACCAAGAGACCCAGTACTTC
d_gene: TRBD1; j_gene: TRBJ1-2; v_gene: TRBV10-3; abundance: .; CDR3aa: CAISERGGNYGYTF; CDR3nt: TGTGCCATCAGTGAGCGAGGGGGCAACTATGGCTACACCTTC
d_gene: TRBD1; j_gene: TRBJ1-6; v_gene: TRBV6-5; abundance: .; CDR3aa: CASSYSTGSDSPLHF; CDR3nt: TGTGCCAGCAGTTACTCGACAGGGTCGGATTCACCCCTCCACTTT
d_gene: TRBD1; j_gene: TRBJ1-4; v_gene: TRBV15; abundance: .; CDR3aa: CATSTPLGGTANEKLFF; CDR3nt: TGTGCCACCAGCACCCCTTTAGGCGGGACAGCTAATGAAAAACTGTTTTTT
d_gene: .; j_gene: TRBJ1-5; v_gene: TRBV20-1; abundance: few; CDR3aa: CSAGGDPIISQHF; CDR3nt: TGCAGTGCGGGAGGGGACCCAATCATTTCCCAGCATTTT
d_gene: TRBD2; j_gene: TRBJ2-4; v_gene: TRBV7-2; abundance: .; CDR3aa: CASSVQAGALAKNIQYF; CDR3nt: TGTGCCAGCAGCGTCCAAGCGGGGGCTCTAGCCAAAAACATTCAGTACTTC
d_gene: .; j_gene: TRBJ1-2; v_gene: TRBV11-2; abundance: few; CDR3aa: CASSSVRDGYGYTF; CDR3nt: TGTGCCAGCAGTTCCGTTAGGGACGGCTATGGCTACACCTTC
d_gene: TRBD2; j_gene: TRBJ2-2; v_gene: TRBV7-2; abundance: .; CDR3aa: CASSPAGGVRTGELFF; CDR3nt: TGTGCCAGCAGTCCTGCGGGGGGGGTTCGCACCGGGGAGCTGTTTTTT
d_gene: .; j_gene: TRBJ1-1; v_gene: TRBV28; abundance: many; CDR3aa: CASSDFGGKNTEAFF; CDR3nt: TGTGCCAGCAGCGACTTTGGAGGGAAGAACACTGAAGCTTTCTTT
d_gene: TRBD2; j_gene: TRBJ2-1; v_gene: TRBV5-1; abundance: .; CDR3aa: CASSLTSGSEQFF; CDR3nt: TGCGCCAGCAGCTTAACTAGCGGCAGTGAGCAGTTCTTC
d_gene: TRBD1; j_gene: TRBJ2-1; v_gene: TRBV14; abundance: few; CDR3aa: CASSQALTGIGDNEQFF; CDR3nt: TGTGCCAGCAGCCAAGCCCTGACAGGGATAGGAGACAATGAGCAGTTCTTC
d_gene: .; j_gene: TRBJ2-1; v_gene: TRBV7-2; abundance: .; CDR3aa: CASSLVSVRGTYNEQFF; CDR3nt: .
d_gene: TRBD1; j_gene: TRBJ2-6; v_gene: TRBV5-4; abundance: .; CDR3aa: CASSMSGTGGSGANVLTF; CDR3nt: TGTGCCAGCAGCATGTCCGGGACAGGGGGATCTGGGGCCAACGTCCTGACTTTC
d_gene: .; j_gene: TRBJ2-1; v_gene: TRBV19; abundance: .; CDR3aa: CASNAGARREQFF; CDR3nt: TGTGCCAGTAATGCAGGGGCTCGACGGGAGCAGTTCTTC
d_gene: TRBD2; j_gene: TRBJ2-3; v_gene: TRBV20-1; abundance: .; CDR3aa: CSVLRGGIDTQYF; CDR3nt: TGCAGTGTTCTTCGCGGGGGAATAGATACGCAGTATTTT
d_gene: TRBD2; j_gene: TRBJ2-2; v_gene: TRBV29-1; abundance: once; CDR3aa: CSGGLAGELFF; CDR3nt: TGCAGCGGGGGACTAGCGGGGGAGCTGTTTTTT
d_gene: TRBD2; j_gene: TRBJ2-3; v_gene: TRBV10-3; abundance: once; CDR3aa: CAISFSPGTSGSGSDTQYF; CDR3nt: TGTGCCATCAGTTTCAGCCCCGGGACTAGCGGGAGTGGGTCAGATACGCAGTATTTT
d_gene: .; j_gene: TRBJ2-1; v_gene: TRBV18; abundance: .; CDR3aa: CASSPPMSSYNEQFF; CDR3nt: TGTGCCAGCTCACCACCGATGAGCTCCTACAATGAGCAGTTCTTC
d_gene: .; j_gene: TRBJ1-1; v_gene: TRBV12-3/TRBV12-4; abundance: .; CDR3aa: CASSLAAKNTEAFF; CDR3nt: TGTGCCAGCAGTTTGGCAGCTAAGAACACTGAAGCTTTCTTT
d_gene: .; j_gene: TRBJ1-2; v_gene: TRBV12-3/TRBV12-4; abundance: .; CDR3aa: CASSGGTGSGYTF; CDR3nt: TGTGCCAGCAGTGGCGGGACCGGGTCTGGCTACACCTTC
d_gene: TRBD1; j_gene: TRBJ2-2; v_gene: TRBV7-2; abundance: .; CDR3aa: CASSTGTGFTGELFF; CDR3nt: TGTGCCAGCAGCACCGGGACAGGGTTCACCGGGGAGCTGTTTTTT
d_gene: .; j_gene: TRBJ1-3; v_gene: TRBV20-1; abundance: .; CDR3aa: CSARVQGFGNTIYF; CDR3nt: TGCAGTGCTAGAGTTCAGGGTTTTGGAAACACCATATATTTT
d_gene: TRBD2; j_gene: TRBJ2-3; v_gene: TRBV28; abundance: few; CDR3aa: CASRFGGGRTDTQYF; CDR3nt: TGTGCCAGCCGCTTTGGGGGAGGGCGGACAGATACGCAGTATTTT
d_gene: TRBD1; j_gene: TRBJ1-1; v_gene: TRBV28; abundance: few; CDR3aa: CASSPRGRPNTEAFF; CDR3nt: TGTGCCAGCAGTCCCAGGGGGCGTCCCAACACTGAAGCTTTCTTT
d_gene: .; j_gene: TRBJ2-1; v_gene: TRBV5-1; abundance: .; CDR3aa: CASSLATGNNEQFF; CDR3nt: TGCGCCAGCAGCTTGGCTACAGGGAACAATGAGCAGTTCTTC
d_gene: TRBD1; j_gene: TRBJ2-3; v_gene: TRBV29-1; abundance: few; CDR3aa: CSVEEGGAWTQYF; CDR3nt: TGCAGCGTTGAAGAAGGGGGCGCTTGGACGCAGTATTTT
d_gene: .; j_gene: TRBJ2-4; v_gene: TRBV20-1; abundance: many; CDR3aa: CSARGRDNPKNIQYF; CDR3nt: TGCAGTGCTAGAGGCCGGGACAATCCCAAAAACATTCAGTACTTC
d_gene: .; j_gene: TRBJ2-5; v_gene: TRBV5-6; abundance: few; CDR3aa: CASSPDTGPGGETQYF; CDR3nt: TGTGCCAGCAGCCCGGACACCGGGCCCGGGGGAGAGACCCAGTACTTC
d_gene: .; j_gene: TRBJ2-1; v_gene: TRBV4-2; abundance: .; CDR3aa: CASSQYWGARQFF; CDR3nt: TGTGCCAGCAGCCAGTACTGGGGGGCCAGGCAGTTCTTC
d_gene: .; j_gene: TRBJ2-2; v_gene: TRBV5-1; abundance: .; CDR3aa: CASSSQANTGELFF; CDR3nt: TGCGCCAGCAGCTCACAGGCGAACACCGGGGAGCTGTTTTTT
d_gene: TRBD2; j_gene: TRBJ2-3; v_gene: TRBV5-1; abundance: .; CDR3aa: CASSTATSGSSDTQYF; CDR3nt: TGCGCCAGCAGCACGGCAACTAGCGGGAGTTCAGATACGCAGTATTTT
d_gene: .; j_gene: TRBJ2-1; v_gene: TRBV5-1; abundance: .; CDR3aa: CASSLGGARDNEQFF; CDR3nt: TGCGCCAGCAGCTTGGGAGGGGCTCGGGACAATGAGCAGTTCTTC